Below are 21 T cell receptor beta chains sequenced from a single sample in a study of control samples from healthy donors and cancer patients. The protocol was immunoSEQ multiplex PCR, while the TCRdb copy is restricted to in-frame clones and leaves out a portion. The sample shows 60,000 to 75,000 clones, 83% of them seen only once. The sequencing sample was made of blood. These receptors all come from a man in his fifties or sixties in good health.

The table lists this clone with a count of one. The gene calls are TRBV13 and TRBJ1-1; the D gene is possibly TRBD1 (5 bases). The CDR3 extends over 16 amino acids. Deletions cut 0 bases from V and 2 bases from J, with 13 bases between. Germline-derived CDR1 and CDR2 are PRHDT and FYEKMQ (reference sequence). The CDR3 sequence: CASSLGIAGLNTEAFF. CDR3 sequence (DNA): TGTGCCAGCAGCTTAGGTATAGCAGGGCTTAACACTGAAGCTTTCTTT.

The chain employs TRBV4-1 and TRBJ2-7; no clear D gene. Germline V gene lookup returns CDR1 MGHRA and CDR2 YSYEKL. This CDR3 has 15 amino acids. V was pared by 0 bases and J by 2 bases, with 11 bases between. Here the CDR3 reads CASSQEKKETYEQYF. DNA for the CDR3: TGCGCCAGCAGCCAAGAGAAGAAGGAGACCTACGAGCAGTACTTC.

About this clone: In the same sample, other DNA sequences code for this CDR3. The gene calls are TRBV19 and TRBJ2-5, with 12 bases lining up with TRBD2. Germline CDR1 and CDR2: LNHDA and SQIVND (reference sequence). Trimming took 5 bases from V and 5 from J; bases not matched to a gene: 0. This CDR3 spans 13 amino acids. CDR3 DNA sequence: TGTGCCAGTAGTCTAGCGGGAGGGGAGACCCAGTACTTC. Translated: CASSLAGGETQYF.

The CDR3: CASSQDSYLRSVFF. CDR3 DNA: TGTGCCAGCAGCCAAGATAGCTACCTCAGGAGCGTTTTCTTT. The V and J genes are TRBV4-2 and TRBJ1-1; D unresolved. In germline, CDR1 is LGHNA, CDR2 YNFKEQ. This CDR3 spans 14 amino acids. The V end lost 0 bases, the J end lost 13 bases, and 18 bases lay between the germline ends.

This clone occurred once. This chain joins TRBV30 and TRBJ2-3; D is undetermined. This CDR3 is 16 amino acids long. Trimming shortened V by 0 bases and J by 2 bases, and 15 bases separated the two germline ends. Per germline, CDR1 GTSNPN and CDR2 SVGIG (reference sequence). The CDR3 DNA follows: TGTGCCTGGAGTGTACAAACGGCCTTACTCACAGATACGCAGTATTTT. The encoded protein is CAWSVQTALLTDTQYF.

This clone was seen a handful of times. The CDR3 nucleotides are TGTGCCTGGAACCCCGGGACAGCTGGGCAGTACTTC. Translation: CAWNPGTAGQYF. The J gene is TRBJ2-7, the V gene TRBV30, with TRBD1 matching over 7 bases. Trimming cost V 4 bases and J 9 bases; bases outside gene matches: 9. The CDR3 contains 12 residues. From germline, CDR1 is GTSNPN and CDR2 SVGIG (reference sequence).

This chain's CDR3 is CASSPSWRRQAGEQYF. The CDR3 DNA is TGTGCCAGCAGTCCCTCGTGGCGCAGGCAAGCAGGCGAGCAGTACTTC. V usage is TRBV27 and J usage is TRBJ2-7; D is unclear. Germline assignment: CDR1 MNHEY and CDR2 SMNVEV (reference sequence). Deletions cut 5 bases from V and 6 bases from J, with 23 bases between. The CDR3 is made up of 16 amino acids.

The rearrangement joins TRBV29-1 to TRBJ1-4, with D perhaps TRBD1 (5 bases). The germline V gene has CDR1 SQVTM and CDR2 ANQGSEA. This CDR3 has 15 amino acids. With 3 bases removed from V and 7 bases from J, the gap between germline ends came to 18 bases. DNA for the CDR3: TGCAGCGTTGAGGGCGGGGCAGGGTTAGGTGAAAAACTGTTTTTT. It is translated as CSVEGGAGLGEKLFF. Full variable domain (rest looked up from reference TRBV29-1 and TRBJ1-4): SAVISQKPSRDICQRGTSLTIQCQVDSQVTMMFWYRQQPGQSLTLIATANQGSEATYESGFVIDKFPISRPNLTFSTLTVSNMSPEDSSIYLCSVEGGAGLGEKLFFGSGTQLSVL.

This clone was counted a single time. The CDR3 sequence: CSVEDGAYEQYF. The CDR3 nucleotides are TGCAGCGTTGAGGACGGAGCCTACGAGCAGTACTTC. The chain uses TRBV29-1 and TRBJ2-7; D is unclear. The CDR3 consists of 12 residues. Trimming pared 3 bases from V and 2 bases from J, leaving 8 bases between. CDR1 is SQVTM and CDR2 is ANQGSEA in the germline V gene.

A word on this clone: A read error may account for a junction end that differs from germline. The chain uses TRBV11-2 and TRBJ2-7, with D possibly matching TRBD2 (5 bases). Per the germline V gene, CDR1 is SGHAT and CDR2 is FQNNGV. The CDR3 consists of 12 residues. The CDR3 spells CASRLASYEQYF. The CDR3 nucleotides read TGTGCCAGCAGATTAGCGAGCTACGAGCAGTACTTC.

The chain joins TRBV7-9 to TRBJ1-3; D is unclear. The V gene's germline CDR1 is SEHNR and CDR2 FQNEAQ (reference sequence). CDR3 length: 15 residues. V dropped 5 bases and J dropped 5 bases, with 16 bases sitting between them. This CDR3 reads CASSPGGVVRNTIYF. CDR3 nucleotides: TGTGCCAGCAGCCCCGGCGGAGTTGTACGAAACACCATATATTTT.

The chain carries TRBV11-2 and TRBJ1-1; tentative D call: TRBD1 (5 bases). The CDR3 extends over 13 amino acids. V was pared by 3 bases and J by 4 bases, with 9 bases between. Germline V gene lookup returns CDR1 SGHAT and CDR2 FQNNGV. CDR3 region: CASSFLGGTEAFF. CDR3 nucleotide sequence: TGTGCCAGCAGCTTTTTGGGGGGCACTGAAGCTTTCTTT.

This chain joins TRBV25-1 and TRBJ2-3; TRBD2 aligns across 14 bases. J lost 6 bases, V lost 4 bases, and 0 bases had no gene match. The CDR3 is 14 amino acids. CDR1 MGHDK and CDR2 SYGVNS come from the germline V gene. The CDR3 coding sequence is TGTGCCAGCAGTGGACTAGCGGGAGGGGATACGCAGTATTTT. It specifies CASSGLAGGDTQYF.

The V and J genes are TRBV6-5 and TRBJ2-7, with 8 nucleotides matching TRBD2. With V trimmed by 5 bases and J by 6 bases, 9 bases remained unmatched. The germline V gene encodes CDR1 MNHEY and CDR2 SVGAGI. The CDR3 has 14 amino acids. The DNA of the CDR3 is TGTGCCAGCAGTCCACTAGCGGCCTCGCTCGAGCAGTACTTC. Amino acids: CASSPLAASLEQYF.

The chain recombines TRBV18 with TRBJ2-3, with D perhaps matching TRBD1 (6 bases). The CDR3 loop spans 14 amino acids. The germline V and J ends were trimmed by 3 bases and 4 bases, with 11 bases remaining between them. Germline values: CDR1 KGHSH, CDR2 LQKENI. The CDR3 region is CASSPLDSPDTQYF. Written as DNA, the CDR3 is TGTGCCAGCTCACCGTTGGACAGTCCAGATACGCAGTATTTT.

The chain combines TRBV15 with TRBJ1-1, with D possibly being TRBD1 (6 bases). This CDR3 region has 18 residues. Between the trimmed V and J ends, which lost 1 base and 2 bases, there was a span of 20 bases. Germline V CDR1 and CDR2: LNHNV, YYDKDF (reference sequence). The CDR3, as DNA: TGTGCCACCAGCAGAGCCCGGAGGGGAAGAGGGGGTAACACTGAAGCTTTCTTT. Protein product: CATSRARRGRGGNTEAFF.

The V and J genes are TRBV5-5 and TRBJ2-6; no reliable D call. The germline CDR1 and CDR2 sequences are SGHKS and YYEKEE (reference sequence). V was pared by 0 bases and J by 0 bases, with 10 bases between. There are 17 residues in the CDR3. In DNA, the CDR3 is TGTGCCAGCAGCTTGGTAAATGTACTCTCTGGGGCCAACGTCCTGACTTTC. Translating it yields CASSLVNVLSGANVLTF.

The chain has TRBV12-3 or TRBV12-4 and TRBJ1-4; unclear D gene. This CDR3 contains 12 residues. V lost 3 bases to trimming and J lost 6 bases, with 5 bases between them. The CDR3 DNA sequence: TGTGCCAGCAGTTTCCGATATGAAAAACTGTTTTTT. It is translated as CASSFRYEKLFF.

The chain recombines TRBV11-1 with TRBJ2-5; no firm D call. V was cut by 0 bases and J by 1 base, with 6 bases left in between. The germline gives CDR1 SGHAT, CDR2 FQDESV (reference sequence). This CDR3 is built from 14 residues. CDR3 protein: CASSLAGGQETQYF. The CDR3 bases are TGTGCCAGCAGCTTAGCCGGCGGCCAAGAGACCCAGTACTTC.

The J gene is TRBJ1-3, the V gene TRBV2; unclear D gene. CDR3 length equals 12 residues. Trimming removed 9 bases from V and 1 base from J, with 7 bases in between. Germline lookup yields CDR1 SNHLY and CDR2 FYNNEI. The CDR3 bases are TGTGCCAGAAAGTCGTCTGGAAACACCATATATTTT. Its translation is CARKSSGNTIYF.

V is TRBV15 and J is TRBJ1-6; no firm D call. CDR1 is LNHNV and CDR2 is YYDKDF in the germline V gene (reference sequence). Between the trimmed V and J ends, which lost 0 bases and 10 bases, there was a span of 7 bases. This CDR3 is 13 amino acids long. CDR3 region: CATSREGNSPLHF. CDR3 DNA: TGTGCCACCAGCAGAGAAGGGAACTCACCCCTCCACTTT.